These T cell receptor beta chains were read from a single sample in a study of blood T cell repertoires in COVID-19. Libraries were prepared by immunoSEQ multiplex PCR; TCRdb keeps only in-frame clonotypes and omits some of them. The sample carries 160,000 or so clones, 85% to 95% recorded once. Source material: peripheral blood. These receptors were taken from a woman aged 60-75 years with COVID-19, enrolled during active disease. CDR3s include the opening cysteine and the closing phenylalanine or tryptophan. A D gene is named only where the DNA matches it firmly. Clone size is given for some rows only: seen once, a few or many times, or a class if the clone is expanded.

size,D,V,J,CDR3,DNA
-,TRBD1,TRBV10-3,TRBJ2-2,CAISAGGNLPGELFF,TGTGCCATCAGCGCAGGGGGCAATCTGCCCGGGGAGCTGTTTTTT
-,-,TRBV4-1,TRBJ1-2,CASSQVGQYFSYTF,TGCGCCAGCAGCCAAGTTGGACAGTATTTCAGCTACACCTTC
-,-,TRBV5-1,TRBJ1-2,CASSLDRRANYGYTF,TGCGCCAGCAGCTTGGACAGGCGAGCCAACTATGGCTACACCTTC
-,TRBD1,TRBV18,TRBJ1-5,CASSPPYRDSPQHF,TGTGCCAGCTCACCACCCTATAGGGACAGCCCCCAGCATTTT
once,TRBD1,TRBV12-5,TRBJ1-2,CASGSQGALKDGYTF,TGTGCTAGTGGTTCCCAGGGGGCGCTGAAGGATGGCTACACCTTC
-,-,TRBV5-8,TRBJ1-5,CASSLALQGNQPQHF,TGTGCCAGCAGCTTGGCCCTTCAGGGAAATCAGCCCCAGCATTTT
-,TRBD2,TRBV7-9,TRBJ2-2,CASSSRAGARIVGELFF,TGTGCCAGCAGCTCCCGAGCGGGGGCCCGAATCGTCGGGGAGCTGTTTTTT
once,-,TRBV7-2,TRBJ1-5,CASSKWDSGNQPQHF,TGTGCCAGCAGCAAGTGGGACTCCGGCAATCAGCCCCAGCATTTT
-,-,TRBV5-1,TRBJ1-1,CASTAGRPTEAFF,TGCGCCAGCACGGCGGGTAGACCGACTGAAGCTTTCTTT
-,-,TRBV27,TRBJ1-2,CASSLGGLGGYTF,TGTGCCAGCAGTTTAGGGGGACTGGGAGGCTACACCTTC
-,TRBD1,TRBV9,TRBJ1-2,CASSVAGQGWSVSGYTF,TGTGCCAGCAGCGTAGCGGGACAGGGATGGAGCGTTTCTGGCTACACCTTC
-,-,TRBV5-1,TRBJ2-2,CASSLDSTGELFF,TGCGCCAGCAGCTTGGATAGCACCGGGGAGCTGTTTTTT
-,-,TRBV6-2/TRBV6-3,TRBJ1-2,CASSYGRVYGYTF,TGTGCCAGTAGTTACGGGAGAGTCTATGGCTACACCTTC
-,-,TRBV28,TRBJ1-5,CASSWGRVDGQPQHF,TGTGCCAGCAGTTGGGGCAGGGTTGATGGTCAGCCCCAGCATTTT
-,TRBD1,TRBV5-6,TRBJ1-2,CASSKGQGQFHGYTF,TGTGCCAGCAGCAAGGGACAGGGGCAGTTTCATGGCTACACCTTC
-,TRBD1,TRBV11-2,TRBJ2-1,CASRRDSGPNEQFF,TGTGCCAGCAGACGGGACAGTGGACCCAATGAGCAGTTCTTC
once,TRBD1,TRBV28,TRBJ1-5,CASSSPQGGGNQPQHF,TGTGCCAGCAGTTCCCCACAGGGGGGGGGCAATCAGCCCCAGCATTTT
-,-,TRBV7-9,TRBJ2-4,CASSQLKRVGTRNNIQYF,TGTGCCAGCAGCCAATTAAAGAGGGTCGGGACACGGAATAACATTCAGTACTTC
-,TRBD1,TRBV18,TRBJ1-4,CASSPFDRARNEKLFF,TGTGCCAGCTCACCGTTCGACAGGGCCCGGAATGAAAAACTGTTTTTT
once,TRBD2,TRBV7-3,TRBJ2-7,CASSLEAGGRYEQYF,TGTGCCAGCAGCTTAGAGGCGGGGGGGCGCTACGAGCAGTACTTC
-,TRBD1,TRBV24-1,TRBJ1-5,CAIGQGDQPQHF,TGTGCCATTGGACAGGGAGACCAGCCCCAGCATTTT
-,TRBD1,TRBV12-5,TRBJ2-1,CASGSSGTGVYNEQFF,TGTGCTAGTGGTTCTTCCGGGACAGGAGTCTACAATGAGCAGTTCTTC
-,-,TRBV30,TRBJ2-2,CAWGRQPSELFF,TGTGCCTGGGGAAGACAGCCCTCCGAGCTGTTTTTT
-,-,TRBV7-3,TRBJ2-2,CASSLPGSGELFF,TGTGCCAGCAGCTTACCCGGGTCCGGGGAGCTGTTTTTT
-,TRBD1,TRBV6-6,TRBJ2-3,CASSHRTGATSTDTQYF,TGTGCCAGCAGTCATAGGACAGGAGCAACTAGCACAGATACGCAGTATTTT
-,-,TRBV19,TRBJ2-5,CASSPYTVQETQYF,TGTGCCAGTAGTCCCTATACGGTTCAAGAGACCCAGTACTTC
-,-,TRBV3-1/TRBV3-2,TRBJ1-2,CASSQDMGYTF,TGTGCCAGCAGCCAAGATATGGGCTACACCTTC
few,-,TRBV10-2,TRBJ1-5,CASTSGNQPQHF,TGCGCCAGCACCTCAGGCAATCAGCCCCAGCATTTT
-,TRBD1,TRBV5-8,TRBJ1-1,CASSLTGGRIGAFF,TGTGCCAGCAGCTTAACAGGGGGAAGGATAGGCGCTTTCTTT
-,TRBD1,TRBV7-9,TRBJ1-2,CASSLGDRGAYGYTF,TGTGCCAGCAGCTTAGGGGACAGGGGAGCCTATGGCTACACCTTC
few,-,TRBV18,TRBJ2-1,CASSPTGYEQFF,TGTGCCAGCTCACCGACAGGTTATGAGCAGTTCTTC
once,-,TRBV4-2,TRBJ2-3,CASSQDGQTRRGTDTQYF,TGTGCCAGCAGCCAAGATGGGCAGACCCGGCGGGGTACAGATACGCAGTATTTT
-,TRBD2,TRBV5-1,TRBJ2-7,CASSLSGLGPSYEQYF,TGCGCCAGCAGCTTGTCCGGACTAGGACCTTCCTACGAGCAGTACTTC
-,-,TRBV7-2,TRBJ1-5,CASSLDPGQEQPQHF,TGTGCCAGCAGCTTGGACCCGGGACAAGAACAGCCCCAGCATTTT
-,-,TRBV5-4,TRBJ2-5,CASSTRRGRETQYF,TGTGCCAGCAGCACAAGGAGGGGGCGGGAGACCCAGTACTTC
-,TRBD1,TRBV6-5,TRBJ1-5,CASKGAGAQPQHF,TGTGCCAGTAAGGGGGCTGGGGCTCAGCCCCAGCATTTT
-,-,TRBV4-2,TRBJ1-2,CASSQDGRGAYGYTF,TGTGCCAGCAGCCAAGATGGTAGGGGTGCCTATGGCTACACCTTC
-,-,TRBV10-3,TRBJ1-2,CAISGDGYGYTF,TGTGCCATCAGTGGAGACGGGTATGGCTACACCTTC
-,-,TRBV6-5,TRBJ2-3,CASSSWGVGGSDTQYF,TGTGCCAGCAGTTCTTGGGGGGTTGGGGGGTCAGATACGCAGTATTTT